The clone carrying this T cell receptor (beta chain) was observed a single time. Its antigen is still unknown. This sample stems from a study of cytomegalovirus exposure and HLA in healthy donors. Measured with immunoSEQ multiplex PCR; TCRdb has only the in-frame clones, and not every one. This table holds approximately 59,000 clones, about 92% found once. Notes on the study in general: Accounts indicate the classifier identified cytomegalovirus status with strong specificity and sensitivity.

The germline CDR1 and CDR2 sequences are MDHEN and SYDVKM. The CDR3 is made up of 16 amino acids. The germline V and J ends were trimmed by 4 bases and 11 bases, with 23 bases remaining between them. The receptor was derived from a man younger than 30 in good health and CMV-seropositive. The sequenced sample was PBMCs. The chain is built from TRBV28 and TRBJ1-4; D might be TRBD1 (5 bases). The chain's CDR3 is CASSYGGASELKKLFF. The CDR3 nucleotides read TGTGCCAGCAGTTACGGTGGGGCTTCGGAACTGAAGAAACTGTTTTTT.